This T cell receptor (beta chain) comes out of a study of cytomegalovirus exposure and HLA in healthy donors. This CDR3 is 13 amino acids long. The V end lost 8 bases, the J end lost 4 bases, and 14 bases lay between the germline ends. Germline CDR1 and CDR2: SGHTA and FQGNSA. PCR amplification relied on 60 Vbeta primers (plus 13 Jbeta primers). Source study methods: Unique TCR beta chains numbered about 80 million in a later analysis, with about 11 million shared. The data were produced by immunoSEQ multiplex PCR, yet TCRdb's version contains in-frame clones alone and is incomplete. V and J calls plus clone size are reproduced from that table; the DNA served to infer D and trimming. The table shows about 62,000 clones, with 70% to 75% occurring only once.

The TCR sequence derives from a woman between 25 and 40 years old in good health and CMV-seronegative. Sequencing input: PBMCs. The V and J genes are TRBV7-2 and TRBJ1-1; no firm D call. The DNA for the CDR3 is TGTGCCAGCGCCCCGACCCGGGGCACTGAAGCTTTCTTT. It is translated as CASAPTRGTEAFF.